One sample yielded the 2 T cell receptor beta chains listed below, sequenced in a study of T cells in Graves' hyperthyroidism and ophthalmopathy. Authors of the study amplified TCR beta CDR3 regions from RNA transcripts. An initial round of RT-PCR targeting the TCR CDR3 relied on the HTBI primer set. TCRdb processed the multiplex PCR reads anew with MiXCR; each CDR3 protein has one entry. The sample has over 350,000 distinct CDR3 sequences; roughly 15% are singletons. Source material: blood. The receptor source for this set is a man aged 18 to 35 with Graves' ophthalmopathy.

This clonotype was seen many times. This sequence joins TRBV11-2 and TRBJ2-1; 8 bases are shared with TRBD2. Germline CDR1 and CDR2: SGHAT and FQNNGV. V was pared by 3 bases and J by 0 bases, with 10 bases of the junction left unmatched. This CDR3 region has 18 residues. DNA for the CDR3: TGTGCCAGCAGCTTCCCCACCATAGCGGGGAGCTCCTACAATGAGCAGTTCTTC. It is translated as CASSFPTIAGSSYNEQFF.

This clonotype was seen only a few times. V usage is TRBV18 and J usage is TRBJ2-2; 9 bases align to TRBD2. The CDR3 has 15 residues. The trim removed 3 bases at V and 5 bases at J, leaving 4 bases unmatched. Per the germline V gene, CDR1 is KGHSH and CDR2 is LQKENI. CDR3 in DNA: TGTGCCAGCTCACCGGGACTAGCAGCAACCGGGGAGCTGTTTTTT. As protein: CASSPGLAATGELFF.